This T cell receptor beta chain was captured by sequencing in a study of Tregs in tolerant kidney transplant recipients. Sequencing used immunoSEQ multiplex PCR; TCRdb keeps in-frame clones, though not all of them. The table has over 60,000 clones, around 83% seen once. CD4+CD25+CD127- Tregs, CD4+CD25- non-Tregs, CD4 and CD8 cells were sorted. Germline-derived CDR1 and CDR2 are SGHTA and FQGNSA. The CDR3 runs to 14 residues. V dropped 7 bases and J dropped 2 bases, with 11 bases sitting between them. The chain carries TRBV7-2 and TRBJ2-2; D ambiguous. The origin of this receptor is a human donor in good health. Sample: CD4+ T cells from blood. CDR3 region: CASKPSANTGELFF. CDR3 bases: TGTGCCAGCAAGCCGAGTGCAAACACCGGGGAGCTGTTTTTT. Full variable domain (rest looked up from reference TRBV7-2 and TRBJ2-2): GAGVSQSPSNKVTEKGKDVELRCDPISGHTALYWYRQSLGQGLEFLIYFQGNSAPDKSGLPSDRFSAERTGGSVSTLTIQRTQQEDSAVYLCASKPSANTGELFFGEGSRLTVL.